This T cell receptor (beta chain) was recovered during a study of blood T cell repertoires in COVID-19. Study at large: Acute-phase and convalescent COVID-19 samples originated in the United States, Italy and Spain.

The CDR3 length is 15 residues. V lost 3 bases and J 7 bases, leaving 20 bases between the germline ends. Germline values: CDR1 SGHDT, CDR2 YYEEEE. The sample holds a few counts of this clone. The authors' processing: From reference gene primer amplification, estimates of nucleated cell counts were derived. The assay was immunoSEQ multiplex PCR, and TCRdb's table has in-frame clones only and misses some. V, J and clone size derive from that table, while D and trimming were established from the DNA sequence. Of under 250,000 clones in the sample, about 89% were seen once. This chain connects TRBV5-6 to TRBJ2-7, with D unresolved. This TCR was sampled from a woman in her sixties or seventies who had recovered from COVID-19. The sequenced material came from peripheral blood. CDR3 region: CASSSKDTDVREQYF. The CDR3 DNA follows: TGTGCCAGCAGCTCCAAAGACACAGACGTACGAGAGCAGTACTTC.